The 11 T cell receptor beta chains below come from one sample, sequenced in a study of Graves' ophthalmopathy and Graves' hyperthyroidism. Researchers took RNA transcripts and amplified TCR beta CDR3 regions from them. HTBI primers served in a first-round RT-PCR, which a second-round multiplex PCR followed. TCRdb passed the multiplex PCR reads through MiXCR, listing each CDR3 protein once. The table lists hundreds of thousands of distinct CDR3 sequences, 22% of them singletons. Sequenced input: peripheral blood. The origin of the receptors is a young woman with stable Graves' hyperthyroidism. Some clones in this sample may be carry-over from other donors' samples.

In its sample, this clonotype was seen many times. The chain couples TRBV4-2 to TRBJ1-6; D remains unclear. Germline V gene sequence: CDR1 LGHNA, CDR2 YNFKEQ. CDR3 length: 17 amino acids. V dropped 0 bases and J dropped 0 bases, with 9 bases sitting between them. CDR3 DNA sequence: TGTGCCAGCAGCCAAGACACAGATAGCTCCTATAATTCACCCCTCCACTTT. This codes for CASSQDTDSSYNSPLHF.

Ten or more counts support this clonotype. The J gene is TRBJ1-5, the V gene TRBV10-3; D might be TRBD1 (5 bases). The CDR3 consists of 15 residues. Trimming cost V 0 bases and J 2 bases, with 8 bases left between them. The germline gives CDR1 ENHRY, CDR2 SYGVKD. CDR3 sequence (DNA): TGTGCCATCAGTGAGTCGGGGCAGGGCAATCAGCCCCAGCATTTT. Translation: CAISESGQGNQPQHF.

This clonotype has ten or more counts. The chain joins TRBV7-8 to TRBJ1-2, with D maybe TRBD1 (6 bases). There are 17 residues in the CDR3. Germline loops: CDR1 SGHVS, CDR2 FQNEAQ. V gave up 5 bases and J gave up 5 bases, with 24 bases separating them. CDR3 sequence: CASSPTPQGTVKYGYTF. DNA of the CDR3: TGTGCCAGCAGCCCAACTCCCCAGGGGACCGTCAAGTATGGCTACACCTTC.

In this sample, this clonotype turned up many times. The V gene is TRBV30, the J gene TRBJ1-2; no reliable D call. V was pared by 2 bases and J by 7 bases, with 14 bases between. Germline V gene sequence: CDR1 GTSNPN, CDR2 SVGIG (reference sequence). The CDR3 has 13 amino acids. The CDR3 reads CAWSIRYGSGYTF. CDR3 in DNA: TGTGCCTGGAGTATAAGGTACGGATCTGGCTACACCTTC.

This clonotype has only a few counts. The chain has TRBV6-2 or TRBV6-3 and TRBJ1-5, with TRBD1 matching over 9 bases. Trimming took 2 bases from V and 6 from J; bases not matched to a gene: 14. This CDR3 comprises 18 residues. Germline V CDR1 and CDR2: MNHEY, SVGEGT. CDR3 amino acids: CASSYAGQGLAEIQPQHF. In DNA, the CDR3 is TGTGCCAGCAGTTACGCGGGACAGGGACTCGCGGAGATTCAGCCCCAGCATTTT.

This clonotype was found a few times. The V and J genes are TRBV3-1 and TRBJ2-7; D gene unclear. Per the germline V gene, CDR1 is LGHDT and CDR2 is YNNKEL (reference sequence). V lost 1 base and J 6 bases, leaving 16 bases between the germline ends. The CDR3 runs to 15 residues. The CDR3 here is CASSQVSFEGSEQYF. The CDR3 nucleotides are TGTGCCAGCAGCCAAGTCTCTTTTGAAGGTTCCGAGCAGTACTTC.

This clonotype was recorded many times. This rearrangement joins TRBV29-1 to TRBJ2-2; TRBD2 agrees at 9 bases. The V segment lost 4 bases and the J segment 7 bases; nucleotides outside the gene matches: 22. Germline V gives CDR1 SQVTM, CDR2 ANQGSEA. CDR3 length: 19 amino acids. In DNA, the CDR3 is TGCAGCGTTGTCCGACAACGCCCGGGCGGGAGGGCCGGAGGCGGGGAGCTGTTTTTT. This encodes CSVVRQRPGGRAGGGELFF.

This clonotype has just a few counts. A much larger clonotype is one base distant, so this may be a read error. This sequence joins TRBV9 and TRBJ2-2; no reliable D call. The CDR3 covers 12 residues. Trimming left V 1 base short and J 6 bases short, with 4 bases between. In germline, CDR1 is SGDLS, CDR2 YYNGEE. CDR3 sequence reads: CASSVMAGELFF. For the CDR3, the DNA is TGTGCCAGCAGCGTAATGGCCGGGGAGCTGTTTTTT.

V gene TRBV6-1 combines with J gene TRBJ2-5; TRBD2 aligns across 7 bases. Germline V gene data show CDR1 as MNHNS and CDR2 as SASEGT. J gave up 4 bases and V 6 bases, and 8 bases lay outside the gene matches. This CDR3 spans 14 amino acids. CDR3: CASSPSWGGETQYF. For the CDR3, the DNA is TGTGCCAGCAGCCCCTCGTGGGGGGGAGAGACCCAGTACTTC.

This clonotype occurred many times. V usage is TRBV7-2 and J usage is TRBJ2-3; TRBD2 agrees at 8 bases. The length of the CDR3 is 13 residues. Germline V lookup: CDR1 SGHTA, CDR2 FQGNSA. V dropped 11 bases and J dropped 4; count of bases not matched to a gene: 8. The CDR3 protein is CAGSAGAPDTQYF. CDR3 DNA: TGTGCCGGCTCAGCGGGAGCCCCAGATACGCAGTATTTT.

CDR3: CASSWEGRTEAFF. For the CDR3, the DNA is TGTGCCAGCAGTTGGGAGGGTCGAACTGAAGCTTTCTTT. The rearrangement links TRBV2 to TRBJ1-1; no clear D gene. Germline assignment: CDR1 SNHLY and CDR2 FYNNEI. The CDR3 sequence is 13 residues long. Deletions cut 5 bases from V and 5 bases from J, with 12 bases between. Complete variable domain (other parts from reference TRBV2 and TRBJ1-1): EPEVTQTPSHQVTQMGQEVILRCVPISNHLYFYWYRQILGQKVEFLVSFYNNEISEKSEIFDDQFSVERPDGSNFTLKIRSTKLEDSAMYFCASSWEGRTEAFFGQGTRLTVV.